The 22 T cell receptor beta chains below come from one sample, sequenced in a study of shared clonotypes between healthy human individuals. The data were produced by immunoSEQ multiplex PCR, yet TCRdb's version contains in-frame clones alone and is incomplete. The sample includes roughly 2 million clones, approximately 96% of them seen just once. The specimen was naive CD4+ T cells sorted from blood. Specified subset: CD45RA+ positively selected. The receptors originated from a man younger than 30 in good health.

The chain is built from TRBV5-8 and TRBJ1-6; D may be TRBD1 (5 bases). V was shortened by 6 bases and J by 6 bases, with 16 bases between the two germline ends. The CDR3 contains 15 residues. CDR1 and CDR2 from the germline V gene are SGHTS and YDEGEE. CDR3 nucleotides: TGTGCCAGCATTGCGGGACCAGCGTCTAATTCACCCCTCCACTTT. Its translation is CASIAGPASNSPLHF. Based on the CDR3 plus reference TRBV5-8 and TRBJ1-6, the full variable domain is EAGVTQSPTHLIKTRGQQATLRCSPISGHTSVYWYQQALGLGLQFLLWYDEGEERNRGNFPPRFSGRQFPNYSSELNVNALELEDSALYLCASIAGPASNSPLHFGNGTRLTVT.

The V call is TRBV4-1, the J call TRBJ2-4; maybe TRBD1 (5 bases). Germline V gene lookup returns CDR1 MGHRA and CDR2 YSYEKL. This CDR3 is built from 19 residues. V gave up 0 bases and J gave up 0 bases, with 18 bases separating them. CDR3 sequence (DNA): TGCGCCAGCAGCCAAGATTTCAGGGATGGCGTCCTAGCCAAAAACATTCAGTACTTC. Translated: CASSQDFRDGVLAKNIQYF.

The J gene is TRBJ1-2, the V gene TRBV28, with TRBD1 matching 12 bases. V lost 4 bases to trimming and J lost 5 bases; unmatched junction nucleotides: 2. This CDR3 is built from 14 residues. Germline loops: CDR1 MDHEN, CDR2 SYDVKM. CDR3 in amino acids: CASSSGQGAYGYTF. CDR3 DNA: TGTGCCAGCAGTTCGGGACAGGGGGCATATGGCTACACCTTC.

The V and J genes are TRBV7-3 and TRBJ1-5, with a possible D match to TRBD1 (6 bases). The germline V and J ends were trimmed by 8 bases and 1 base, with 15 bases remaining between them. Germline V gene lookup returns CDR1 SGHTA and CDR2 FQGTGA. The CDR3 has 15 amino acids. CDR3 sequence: CASLPRGWSNQPQHF. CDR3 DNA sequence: TGTGCCAGCCTACCCAGGGGTTGGAGCAATCAGCCCCAGCATTTT.

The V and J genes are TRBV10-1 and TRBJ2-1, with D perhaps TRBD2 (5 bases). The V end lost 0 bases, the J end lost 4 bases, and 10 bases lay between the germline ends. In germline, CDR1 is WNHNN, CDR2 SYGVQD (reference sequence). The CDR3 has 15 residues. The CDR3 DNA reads TGCGCCAGCAGTGAGTCTAGCGTCCTATACAATGAGCAGTTCTTC. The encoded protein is CASSESSVLYNEQFF.

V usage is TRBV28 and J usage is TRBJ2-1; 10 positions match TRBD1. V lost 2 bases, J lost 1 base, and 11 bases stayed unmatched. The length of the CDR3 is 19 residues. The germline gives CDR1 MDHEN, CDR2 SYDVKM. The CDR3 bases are TGTGCCAGCAGTTTAGCCGGGACAGGGGTGATTGGGTCCTACAATGAGCAGTTCTTC. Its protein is CASSLAGTGVIGSYNEQFF.

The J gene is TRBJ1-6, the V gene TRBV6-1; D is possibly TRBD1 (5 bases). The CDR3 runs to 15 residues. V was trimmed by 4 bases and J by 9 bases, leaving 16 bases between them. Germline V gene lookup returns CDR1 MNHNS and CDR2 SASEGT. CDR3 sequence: CASSAETDDSSPLHF. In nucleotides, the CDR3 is TGTGCCAGCAGTGCCGAGACAGATGACAGTTCACCCCTCCACTTT.

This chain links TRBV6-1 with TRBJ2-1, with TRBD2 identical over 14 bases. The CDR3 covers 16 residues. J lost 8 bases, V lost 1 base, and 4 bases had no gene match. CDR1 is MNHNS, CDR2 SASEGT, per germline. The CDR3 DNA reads TGTGCCAGCAGTGAAGTAGGACTAGCGGGGGGCCATGAGCAGTTCTTC. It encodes CASSEVGLAGGHEQFF.

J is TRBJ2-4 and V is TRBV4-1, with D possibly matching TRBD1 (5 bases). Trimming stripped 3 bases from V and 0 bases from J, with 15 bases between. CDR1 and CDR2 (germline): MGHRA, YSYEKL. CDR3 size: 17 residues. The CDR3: CASSQIQLGLAKNIQYF. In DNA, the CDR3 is TGCGCCAGCAGCCAGATTCAGCTGGGGCTAGCCAAAAACATTCAGTACTTC.

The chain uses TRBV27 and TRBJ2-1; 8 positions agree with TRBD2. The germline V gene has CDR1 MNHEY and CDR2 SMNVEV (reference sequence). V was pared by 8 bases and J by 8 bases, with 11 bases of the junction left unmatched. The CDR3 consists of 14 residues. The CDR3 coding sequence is TGTGCCAGCGGGGGACTAGAGGTCTTGCATGAGCAGTTCTTC. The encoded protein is CASGGLEVLHEQFF.

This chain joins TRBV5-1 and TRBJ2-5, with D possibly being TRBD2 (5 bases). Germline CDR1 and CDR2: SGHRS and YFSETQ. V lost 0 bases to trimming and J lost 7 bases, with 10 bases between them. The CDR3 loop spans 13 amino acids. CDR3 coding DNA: TGCGCCAGCAGCTTGGTTACCGAGGGGACCCAGTACTTC. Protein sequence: CASSLVTEGTQYF. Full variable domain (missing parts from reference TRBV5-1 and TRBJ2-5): KAGVTQTPRYLIKTRGQQVTLSCSPISGHRSVSWYQQTPGQGLQFLFEYFSETQRNKGNFPGRFSGRQFSNSRSEMNVSTLELGDSALYLCASSLVTEGTQYFGPGTRLLVL.

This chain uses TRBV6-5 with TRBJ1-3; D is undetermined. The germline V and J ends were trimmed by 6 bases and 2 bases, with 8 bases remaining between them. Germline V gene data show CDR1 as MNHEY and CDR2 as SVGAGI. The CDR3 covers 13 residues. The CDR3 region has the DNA TGTGCCAGCAGGGGGATAGCTGGAAACACCATATATTTT. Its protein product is CASRGIAGNTIYF.

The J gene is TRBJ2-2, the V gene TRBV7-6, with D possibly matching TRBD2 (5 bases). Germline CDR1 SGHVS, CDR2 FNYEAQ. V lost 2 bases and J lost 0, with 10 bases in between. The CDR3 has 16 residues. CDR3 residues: CASSLLGSTNTGELFF. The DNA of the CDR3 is TGTGCCAGCAGCTTATTGGGGAGCACGAACACCGGGGAGCTGTTTTTT.

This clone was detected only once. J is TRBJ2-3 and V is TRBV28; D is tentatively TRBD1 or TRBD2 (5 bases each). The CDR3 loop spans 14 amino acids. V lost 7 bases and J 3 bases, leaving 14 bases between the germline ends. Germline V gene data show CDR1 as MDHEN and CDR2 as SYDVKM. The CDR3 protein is CASMVRGGTDTQYF. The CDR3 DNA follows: TGTGCCAGCATGGTGAGGGGCGGAACAGATACGCAGTATTTT.

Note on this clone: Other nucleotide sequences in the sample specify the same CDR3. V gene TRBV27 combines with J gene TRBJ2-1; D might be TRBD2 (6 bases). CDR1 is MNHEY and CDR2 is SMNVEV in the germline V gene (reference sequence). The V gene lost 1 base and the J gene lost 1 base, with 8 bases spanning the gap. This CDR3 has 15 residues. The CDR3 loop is CASSLWGESYNEQFF. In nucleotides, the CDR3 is TGTGCCAGCAGTTTATGGGGGGAATCCTACAATGAGCAGTTCTTC.

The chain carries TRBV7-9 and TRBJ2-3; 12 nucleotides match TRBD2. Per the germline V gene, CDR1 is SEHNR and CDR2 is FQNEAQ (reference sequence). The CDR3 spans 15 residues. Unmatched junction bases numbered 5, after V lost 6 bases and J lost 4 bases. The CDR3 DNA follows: TGTGCCAGCAGGGCCCTAGCGGGAGGGGCAGATACGCAGTATTTT. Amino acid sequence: CASRALAGGADTQYF. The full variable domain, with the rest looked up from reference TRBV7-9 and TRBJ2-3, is DTGVSQNPRHKITKRGQNVTFRCDPISEHNRLYWYRQTLGQGPEFLTYFQNEAQLEKSRLLSDRFSAERPKGSFSTLEIQRTEQGDSAMYLCASRALAGGADTQYFGPGTRLTVL.

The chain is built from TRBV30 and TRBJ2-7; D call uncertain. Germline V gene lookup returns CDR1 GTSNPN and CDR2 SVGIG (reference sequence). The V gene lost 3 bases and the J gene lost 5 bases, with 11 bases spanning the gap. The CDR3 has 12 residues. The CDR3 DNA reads TGTGCCTGGAGCCTCCTTAGTGACGAGCAGTACTTC. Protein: CAWSLLSDEQYF.

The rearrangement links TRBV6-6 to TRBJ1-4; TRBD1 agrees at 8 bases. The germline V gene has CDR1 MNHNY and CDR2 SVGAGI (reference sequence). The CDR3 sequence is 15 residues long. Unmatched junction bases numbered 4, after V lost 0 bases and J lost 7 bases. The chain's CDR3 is CASSYSKQGVEKLFF. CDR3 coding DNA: TGTGCCAGCAGTTACTCGAAACAGGGGGTTGAAAAACTGTTTTTT.

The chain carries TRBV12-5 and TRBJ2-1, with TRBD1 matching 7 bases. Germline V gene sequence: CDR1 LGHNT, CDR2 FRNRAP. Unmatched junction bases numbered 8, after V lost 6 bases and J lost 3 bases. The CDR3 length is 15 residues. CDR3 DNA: TGTGCTAGTGGAACTACAGGGGATAACTACAATGAGCAGTTCTTC. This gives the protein CASGTTGDNYNEQFF.

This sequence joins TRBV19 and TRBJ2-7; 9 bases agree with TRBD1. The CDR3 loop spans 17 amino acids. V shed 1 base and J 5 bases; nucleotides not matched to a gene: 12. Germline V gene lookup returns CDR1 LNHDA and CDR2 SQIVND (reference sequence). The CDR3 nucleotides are TGTGCCAGTAGTATAGGATTGGGGGGACAGGGACGACACGAGCAGTACTTC. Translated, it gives CASSIGLGGQGRHEQYF.

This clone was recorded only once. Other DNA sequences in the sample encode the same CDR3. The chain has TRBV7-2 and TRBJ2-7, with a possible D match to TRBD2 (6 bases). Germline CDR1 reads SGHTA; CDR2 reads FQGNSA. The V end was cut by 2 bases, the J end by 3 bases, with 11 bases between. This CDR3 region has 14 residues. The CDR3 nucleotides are TGTGCCAGCAGCTTACAGGGAGGCGGCTACGAGCAGTACTTC. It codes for CASSLQGGGYEQYF.

CDR3: CASSPTGSSHEQFF. CDR3 DNA: TGTGCCAGCAGCCCCACGGGTTCCTCCCATGAGCAGTTCTTC. The genes are TRBV7-8 and TRBJ2-1; D is ambiguous. The V end was cut by 5 bases, the J end by 8 bases, with 16 bases between. The CDR3 runs 14 residues. Germline V CDR1 and CDR2: SGHVS, FQNEAQ.